A selection of T cell receptor beta chains follows, all from one sample in a study of blood T cell repertoires in COVID-19. The repertoire was sequenced with immunoSEQ multiplex PCR; TCRdb's copy has only in-frame clones and lacks some. This table holds some 240,000 clones, 84% found once. The sample comprised peripheral blood. These receptors all come from a man aged 50-59 years with active or convalescent COVID-19. The CDR3 runs from the conserved cysteine through the conserved F or W. D genes are given only for firm matches. Clone size appears in some rows only: once, few, many, or a class for an expanded clone.

j_call	clone_size	d_call	v_call	cdr3_aa	cdr3_nt
TRBJ2-2	-	TRBD1	TRBV3-1/TRBV3-2	CASSHAMDREDAGELFF	TGTGCCAGCAGCCATGCGATGGACAGGGAGGACGCCGGGGAGCTGTTTTTT
TRBJ2-7	-	TRBD2	TRBV5-6	CASSRGTSVHEQYF	TGTGCCAGCAGTCGCGGGACTAGCGTTCACGAGCAGTACTTC
TRBJ1-6	few	-	TRBV7-9	CASSHTVYNSPLHF	TGTGCCAGCAGCCATACAGTTTATAATTCACCCCTCCACTTT
TRBJ1-2	-	-	TRBV18	CASSPPTGLYGYTF	TGTGCCAGCTCACCTCCCACAGGCCTGTATGGCTACACCTTC
TRBJ1-6	-	-	TRBV18	CASSGFQNSPLHF	TGTGCCAGCTCCGGGTTTCAAAACTCACCCCTCCACTTT
TRBJ2-3	-	TRBD1	TRBV3-1/TRBV3-2	CASSHYMAGGTRTADTQYF	TGTGCCAGCAGCCACTACATGGCAGGGGGCACCCGAACCGCAGATACGCAGTATTTT
TRBJ2-7	-	-	TRBV10-3	CAISDWASPYEQYF	TGTGCCATCAGTGATTGGGCTAGCCCCTACGAGCAGTACTTC
TRBJ2-5	-	TRBD1	TRBV14	CASSQDPGGWETQYF	TGTGCCAGCAGCCAAGATCCAGGGGGCTGGGAGACCCAGTACTTC
TRBJ2-7	-	TRBD2	TRBV4-1	CASSRSSGRRSSYEQYF	TGCGCCAGCAGCCGGTCTAGCGGGAGACGGTCTTCCTACGAGCAGTACTTC
TRBJ2-1	few	-	TRBV28	CASSLTIGQGGNSNRQFF	TGTGCCAGCAGTTTGACCATAGGACAAGGGGGTAATTCAAACAGGCAGTTCTTC
TRBJ2-4	-	-	TRBV20-1	CSARGEVQYF	TGCAGTGCTAGAGGGGAGGTTCAGTACTTC
TRBJ1-2	-	-	TRBV5-1	CASSLWGGDNYGYTF	TGCGCCAGCAGCTTGTGGGGGGGAGATAACTATGGCTACACCTTC
TRBJ2-3	-	TRBD1	TRBV9	CASSEPYAGTGHTDTQYF	TGTGCCAGCAGCGAACCCTATGCCGGGACAGGGCACACAGATACGCAGTATTTT
TRBJ2-7	-	TRBD1	TRBV7-2	CASSRNPGQLSYEQYF	TGTGCCAGCAGCCGGAATCCGGGACAGCTTTCCTACGAGCAGTACTTC
TRBJ1-5	-	-	TRBV6-1	CASSKGVDVDSLYSNQPQHF	TGTGCCAGCAGTAAAGGGGTGGACGTGGACAGCCTTTATAGCAATCAGCCCCAGCATTTT
TRBJ2-7	-	-	TRBV7-9	CASSLPVGGTYEQYF	TGTGCCAGCAGCTTACCGGTCGGCGGCACCTACGAGCAGTACTTC
TRBJ1-6	-	-	TRBV15	CATSREGDSPLHF	TGTGCCACCAGCAGAGAGGGCGATTCACCCCTCCACTTT
TRBJ1-1	-	TRBD1	TRBV5-1	CASSGGQGHTEAFF	TGCGCCAGCAGCGGGGGACAGGGGCACACTGAAGCTTTCTTT
TRBJ1-5	-	TRBD1	TRBV6-6	CASSRTGESNQPQHF	TGTGCCAGCAGTCGGACAGGCGAAAGTAATCAGCCCCAGCATTTT
TRBJ2-3	-	TRBD1	TRBV7-8	CASSLLGGQGTQYF	TGTGCCAGCAGCCTCCTTGGAGGACAGGGTACGCAGTATTTT
TRBJ2-3	-	TRBD2	TRBV7-6	CASSLAVRTSGRARWADTQYF	TGTGCCAGCAGCTTAGCCGTACGGACTAGCGGGAGGGCCCGATGGGCAGATACGCAGTATTTT
TRBJ2-3	-	-	TRBV24-1	CATSLSAGDTQYF	TGTGCCACCAGTCTTAGCGCTGGAGATACGCAGTATTTT